A single sample gave rise to the 21 T cell receptor beta chains below, sequenced in a study of shared clonotypes between healthy human individuals. Some clones are missing from TCRdb's copy, which holds only in-frame ones; the method was immunoSEQ multiplex PCR. The sample yields 2 million to 2.5 million clones, about 93% seen once. Naive CD8 cells lacked CD45RO and underwent positive selection for CCR7, leaving out terminally differentiated effector memory CD45RA+ cells. Sequencing input: naive CD8+ T cells from PBMCs. These receptors were collected from a man between 18 and 35 years old in good health. Some clones in this sample may be carry-over from other donors' samples.

The chain carries TRBV28 and TRBJ2-4; D unresolved. Per the germline V gene, CDR1 is MDHEN and CDR2 is SYDVKM. The CDR3 has 15 residues. The V end lost 3 bases, the J end lost 3 bases, and 12 bases lay between the germline ends. The CDR3 bases are TGTGCCAGCAGTTTCCCCAGGAAATACAAAAACATTCAGTACTTC. Translation: CASSFPRKYKNIQYF.

The chain recombines TRBV6-1 with TRBJ1-2, with D uncertain. There are 13 residues in the CDR3. Germline-derived CDR1 and CDR2 are MNHNS and SASEGT. Deletions cut 4 bases from V and 2 bases from J, with 8 bases between. The CDR3 protein is CASSGRTNYGYTF. CDR3 coding DNA: TGTGCCAGCAGTGGGCGCACCAACTATGGCTACACCTTC.

V gene TRBV5-6 combines with J gene TRBJ1-1, with D perhaps TRBD1 (6 bases). The V end was cut by 3 bases, the J end by 5 bases, with 14 bases between. CDR1 and CDR2 (germline): SGHDT, YYEEEE. The CDR3 is made up of 14 amino acids. The CDR3 region has the DNA TGTGCCAGCAGCTCGTCAAGCAGGGGAACTGAAGCTTTCTTT. Translation gives CASSSSSRGTEAFF.

This clone was found once. Within the sample, other DNA sequences also encode this same CDR3. The chain couples TRBV4-2 to TRBJ2-3, with D perhaps matching TRBD1 (5 bases). The V and J ends lost 4 bases and 2 bases respectively, with 13 bases between them. The CDR3 extends over 15 amino acids. Germline assignment: CDR1 LGHNA and CDR2 YNFKEQ. CDR3 bases: TGTGCCAGCAGCCCTACAGGATATTCCACAGATACGCAGTATTTT. It yields the protein CASSPTGYSTDTQYF.

The genes are TRBV28 and TRBJ2-7; 8 bases align to TRBD2. CDR1 and CDR2 (germline): MDHEN, SYDVKM. CDR3 length equals 16 residues. Trimming at V came to 4 bases and at J to 0 bases, leaving 8 bases not matched to a gene. The CDR3 DNA reads as TGTGCCAGCAGTTCTCTCTACGGGAGGGTCTCCTACGAGCAGTACTTC. Translated: CASSSLYGRVSYEQYF.

The V gene is TRBV19, the J gene TRBJ2-7; TRBD2 agrees at 7 bases. The germline V gene encodes CDR1 LNHDA and CDR2 SQIVND (reference sequence). The length of the CDR3 is 14 residues. Trimming took 3 bases from V and 1 from J; bases not matched to a gene: 3. CDR3 sequence reads: CASSMLAESYEQYF. CDR3 nucleotides: TGTGCCAGTAGTATGCTAGCGGAATCCTACGAGCAGTACTTC. Supplemented by reference TRBV19 and TRBJ2-7, the full variable domain reads DGGITQSPKYLFRKEGQNVTLSCEQNLNHDAMYWYRQDPGQGLRLIYYSQIVNDFQKGDIAEGYSVSREKKESFPLTVTSAQKNPTAFYLCASSMLAESYEQYFGPGTRLTVT.

For this clone: Other nucleotide sequences from this sample produce the same CDR3. This sequence joins TRBV9 and TRBJ2-1; 7 bases align to TRBD1. V lost 3 bases to trimming and J lost 3 bases; unmatched junction nucleotides: 3. Germline-derived CDR1 and CDR2 are SGDLS and YYNGEE. The CDR3 totals 14 residues. In DNA, the CDR3 is TGTGCCAGCAGCGGACGGGACAGCTACAATGAGCAGTTCTTC. Its protein product is CASSGRDSYNEQFF. Drawing the rest from reference TRBV9 and TRBJ2-1, the complete variable domain is DSGVTQTPKHLITATGQRVTLRCSPRSGDLSVYWYQQSLDQGLQFLIQYYNGEERAKGNILERFSAQQFPDLHSELNLSSLELGDSALYFCASSGRDSYNEQFFGPGTRLTVL.

The chain is built from TRBV5-8 and TRBJ1-5; no clear D gene. Germline CDR1 is SGHTS and CDR2 is YDEGEE. Trimming took 2 bases from V and 3 from J, leaving 15 bases between them. The CDR3 is made up of 16 amino acids. The DNA of the CDR3 is TGTGCCAGCAGCTTTAGTGGCCCCGTTTACAATCAGCCCCAGCATTTT. It yields the protein CASSFSGPVYNQPQHF.

The chain uses TRBV27 and TRBJ2-1, with no clear D. Germline assignment: CDR1 MNHEY and CDR2 SMNVEV (reference sequence). The CDR3 length is 16 residues. Trimming took 4 bases from V and 7 from J, leaving 20 bases between them. The chain's CDR3 is CASSSTPVLGLNEQFF. Written as DNA, the CDR3 is TGTGCCAGCAGTTCGACCCCAGTGCTCGGGCTAAATGAGCAGTTCTTC.

Here the CDR3 DNA reads TGTGCCAGCAGTGAAGCCTCGTCTTGGGACAGGAGCTCCTACGAGCAGTACTTC. Its translation is CASSEASSWDRSSYEQYF. V gene TRBV6-1 combines with J gene TRBJ2-7; 8 positions match TRBD1. This CDR3 contains 18 residues. Germline V gene data show CDR1 as MNHNS and CDR2 as SASEGT. Trimming cost V 0 bases and J 0 bases; bases outside gene matches: 10.

This rearrangement joins TRBV6-5 to TRBJ2-1; 10 nucleotides line up with TRBD1. The CDR3 is 15 residues long. V dropped 6 bases and J dropped 8; count of bases not matched to a gene: 10. CDR1 and CDR2 (germline): MNHEY, SVGAGI. The CDR3 is CASRRTGTGVDEQFF. In DNA, the CDR3 is TGTGCCAGCAGAAGAACCGGGACAGGGGTTGATGAGCAGTTCTTC.

The chain joins TRBV29-1 to TRBJ2-7; D unresolved. The V and J ends lost 4 bases and 7 bases respectively, with 11 bases between them. CDR1 is SQVTM, CDR2 ANQGSEA, per germline. This CDR3 is 11 amino acids long. The DNA of the CDR3 is TGCAGCGTTGTGATCGCGGTGGAGCAGTACTTC. It is translated as CSVVIAVEQYF.

The CDR3 DNA is TGCGCCAGCAGCCAAGCGCGATTCAATCAGCCCCAGCATTTT. It specifies CASSQARFNQPQHF. The chain couples TRBV4-1 to TRBJ1-5, with D hard to call. Germline lookup yields CDR1 MGHRA and CDR2 YSYEKL. Trimming removed 1 base from V and 3 bases from J, with 7 bases in between. This CDR3 region has 14 residues.

The chain recombines TRBV9 with TRBJ1-2, with a weak D call TRBD1 (6 bases). V was pared by 4 bases and J by 0 bases, with 13 bases between. The CDR3 has 15 residues. Germline V gives CDR1 SGDLS, CDR2 YYNGEE. As DNA, the CDR3 is TGTGCCAGCAGCAATAACAGGGACCCTAACTATGGCTACACCTTC. Its translation is CASSNNRDPNYGYTF.

The J gene is TRBJ1-1, the V gene TRBV6-1, with D unclear. Germline lookup yields CDR1 MNHNS and CDR2 SASEGT. The CDR3 sequence is 12 residues long. V was trimmed by 8 bases and J by 4 bases, leaving 11 bases between them. The CDR3 region has the DNA TGTGCCAGCTCGGTCTGGGGCACTGAAGCTTTCTTT. This sequence encodes CASSVWGTEAFF.

The V gene is TRBV11-2, the J gene TRBJ1-2, with 9 bases aligning to TRBD1. Germline V gene sequence: CDR1 SGHAT, CDR2 FQNNGV. The CDR3 sequence is 15 residues long. J gave up 2 bases and V 5 bases, and 6 bases lay outside the gene matches. In DNA, the CDR3 is TGTGCCAGCAGCCCCGACAGGGGGGACAACTATGGCTACACCTTC. Amino acid sequence: CASSPDRGDNYGYTF.

This chain connects TRBV27 to TRBJ1-1; D unclear. The ends were cut back, 3 bases at V and 4 bases at J, with 12 bases in the middle. This CDR3 region has 14 residues. The germline V gene encodes CDR1 MNHEY and CDR2 SMNVEV (reference sequence). For the CDR3, the DNA is TGTGCCAGCAGTTTCGGCAGGTCTAGCACTGAAGCTTTCTTT. Its translation: CASSFGRSSTEAFF.

To note about this clone: With a much larger clone just one base away, this may be a read error. The V and J genes are TRBV6-6 and TRBJ2-2; D not certain. The CDR3 length is 12 residues. Trimming cost V 6 bases and J 4 bases, with 6 bases left between them. Per the germline V gene, CDR1 is MNHNY and CDR2 is SVGAGI (reference sequence). CDR3 nucleotides: TGTGCCAGCAGCGTTAGCACCGGGGAGCTGTTTTTT. This gives the protein CASSVSTGELFF.

This chain links TRBV10-2 with TRBJ2-5; maybe TRBD1 (5 bases). The V end was cut by 5 bases, the J end by 3 bases, with 13 bases between. This CDR3 has 14 amino acids. Germline CDR1 and CDR2: WSHSY and SAAADI. CDR3 DNA: TGCGCCAGCAGTAGTCCAGGGCGGAAAGAGACCCAGTACTTC. Translation gives CASSSPGRKETQYF.

This clone was seen once. The chain carries TRBV4-3 and TRBJ2-2; D gene uncertain. Germline V CDR1 and CDR2: LGHNA, YSLEER. The CDR3 is 17 residues long. V lost 0 bases and J lost 0, with 11 bases in between. The DNA of the CDR3 is TGCGCCAGCAGCCAAGATCGTAGATACTCGAACACCGGGGAGCTGTTTTTT. Translating it yields CASSQDRRYSNTGELFF.

Turning to this clone: Within the sample, other DNA sequences also encode this same CDR3. The chain employs TRBV7-9 and TRBJ1-1; D is ambiguous. The germline V gene has CDR1 SEHNR and CDR2 FQNEAQ (reference sequence). There are 13 residues in the CDR3. Trimming took 1 base from V and 2 from J, leaving 5 bases between them. The CDR3 DNA is TGTGCCAGCAGCTTAGTGGGTAACACTGAAGCTTTCTTT. It yields the protein CASSLVGNTEAFF.